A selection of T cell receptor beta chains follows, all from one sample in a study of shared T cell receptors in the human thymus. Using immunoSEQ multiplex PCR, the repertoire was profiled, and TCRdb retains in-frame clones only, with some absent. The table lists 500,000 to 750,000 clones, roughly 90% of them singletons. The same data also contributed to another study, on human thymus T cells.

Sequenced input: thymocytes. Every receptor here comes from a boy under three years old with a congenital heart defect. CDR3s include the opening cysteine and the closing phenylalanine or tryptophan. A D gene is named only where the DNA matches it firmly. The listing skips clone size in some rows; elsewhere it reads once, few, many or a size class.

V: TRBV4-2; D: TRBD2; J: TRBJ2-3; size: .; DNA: TGTGCCAGCAGCCAAGAATTTGGACTAGCGGAGGTGTCCACAGATACGCAGTATTTT; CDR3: CASSQEFGLAEVSTDTQYF
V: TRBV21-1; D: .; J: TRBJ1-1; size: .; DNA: TGTGCCAGCAGCAAGAAAATGGGGGCCCGATTGGTGATTAAAGCTTTCTTT; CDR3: CASSKKMGARLVIKAFF
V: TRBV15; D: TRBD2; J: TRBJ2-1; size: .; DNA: TGTGCCACCAGCAGAGATGGGCTAGCGGGTAGCTACAATGAGCAGTTCTTC; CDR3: CATSRDGLAGSYNEQFF
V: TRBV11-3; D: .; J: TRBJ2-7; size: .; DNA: TGTGCCAGCAGCTTACCTCGGGTGAAGGTTTGTTTTTACGAGCAGTACTTC; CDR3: CASSLPRVKVCFYEQYF
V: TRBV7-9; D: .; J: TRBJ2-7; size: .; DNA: TGTGCCAGCAGCCCCCCCGACAGCTACGAGCAGTACTTC; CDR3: CASSPPDSYEQYF
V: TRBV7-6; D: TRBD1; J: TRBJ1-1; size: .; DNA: TGTGCCAGCAGCTCGGCCGGGGGACAGGCTACTTGGATGGGACCTGAAGCTTTCTTT; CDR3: CASSSAGGQATWMGPEAFF
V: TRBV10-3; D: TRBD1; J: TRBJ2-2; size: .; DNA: TGTGCCGGGTGGACAGGGAACACCGGGGAGCTGTTTTTT; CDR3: CAGWTGNTGELFF
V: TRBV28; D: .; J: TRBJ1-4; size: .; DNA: TGTGCCAGCAGTCCTACGGGGGTCCTATATGAAAAACTGTTTTTT; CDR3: CASSPTGVLYEKLFF
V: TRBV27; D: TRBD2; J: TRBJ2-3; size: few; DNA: TGTGCCAGGATGGGACTAGCGGGAGATACGCAGTATTTT; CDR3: CARMGLAGDTQYF
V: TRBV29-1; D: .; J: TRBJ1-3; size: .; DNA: TGCAGCGTTGAAGTTGACGGACGGAGGCGTGGAAACACCATATATTTT; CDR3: CSVEVDGRRRGNTIYF
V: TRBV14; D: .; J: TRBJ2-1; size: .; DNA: TGTGCCAGCAGCCAAGTCAGGCTTTCCTACAATGAGCAGTTCTTC; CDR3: CASSQVRLSYNEQFF
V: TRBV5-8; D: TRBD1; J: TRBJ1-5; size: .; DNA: TGTGCCAGCAGCGGTGACAGGGTAAGCAATCAGCCCCAGCATTTT; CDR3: CASSGDRVSNQPQHF